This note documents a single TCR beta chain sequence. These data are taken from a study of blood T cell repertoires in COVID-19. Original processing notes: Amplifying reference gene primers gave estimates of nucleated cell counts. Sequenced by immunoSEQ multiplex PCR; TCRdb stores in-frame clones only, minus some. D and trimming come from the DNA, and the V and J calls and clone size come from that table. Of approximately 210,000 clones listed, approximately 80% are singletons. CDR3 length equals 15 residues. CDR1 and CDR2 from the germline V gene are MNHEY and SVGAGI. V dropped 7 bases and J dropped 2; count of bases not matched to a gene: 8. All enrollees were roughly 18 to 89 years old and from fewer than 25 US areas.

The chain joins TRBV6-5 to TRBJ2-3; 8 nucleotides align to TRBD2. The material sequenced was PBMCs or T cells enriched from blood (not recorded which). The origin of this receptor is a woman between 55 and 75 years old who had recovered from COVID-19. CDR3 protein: CASTYSGTSTDTQYF. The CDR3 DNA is TGTGCCAGCACGTATAGCGGGACCTCCACAGATACGCAGTATTTT.